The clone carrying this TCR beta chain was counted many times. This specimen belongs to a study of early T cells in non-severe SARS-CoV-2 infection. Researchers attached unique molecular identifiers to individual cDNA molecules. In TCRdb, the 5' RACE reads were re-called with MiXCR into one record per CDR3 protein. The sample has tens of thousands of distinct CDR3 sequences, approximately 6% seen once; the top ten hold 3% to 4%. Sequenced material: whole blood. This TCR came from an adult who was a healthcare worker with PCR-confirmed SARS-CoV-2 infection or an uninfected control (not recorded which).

CDR3 coding DNA: TGTGCCAGCAGCACCAGGGGGAAAGAGACCCAGTACTTC. It encodes CASSTRGKETQYF. V is TRBV4-2 and J is TRBJ2-5, with 7 positions matching TRBD1. Germline loops: CDR1 LGHNA, CDR2 YNFKEQ. This CDR3 is 13 amino acids long. Trimming removed 5 bases from V and 3 bases from J; junction bases left unmatched: 3.